The clone carrying this TCR beta chain has only a few counts. What it recognizes is unknown. This record comes from a study of persistence of HIV-infected CD4 T cells. An overlapping HIV-1 Gag peptide pool stimulated these cells at about 1 ug/peptide/mL. CD40L-negative CD69-negative CD45RO-high memory CD4+ T cells were sorted as populations depleted of antigen-responding cells. CDR1 and CDR2 (germline): SGHTA, FQGNSA. There are 14 residues in the CDR3. The V end was cut by 5 bases, the J end by 10 bases, with 21 bases between. Sequencing used immunoSEQ version 4 in survey mode. Some clones are missing from TCRdb's copy, which holds only in-frame ones; the method was immunoSEQ multiplex PCR. In the table there are about 41,000 clones, 70% to 80% of which are singletons.

Sequences were derived from CD4+ T cells sorted from PBMCs after approximately 19-hour stimulation, sampled from a patient who received antiretroviral therapy. This chain uses TRBV7-2 with TRBJ2-7; D possibly corresponds to TRBD1 (6 bases). This sequence originates from an adult man with HIV who was CMV-seropositive. The CDR3 sequence is CASSGRQEASDQYF. The CDR3 DNA follows: TGTGCCAGCAGCGGCCGACAGGAGGCTTCGGATCAGTACTTC.